This T cell receptor (beta chain) was observed in a study of blood T cells in healthy people across ages. Study information: For every two T cells, template switching captured about one barcoded beta molecule. Whole-study findings and limits: Donor CMV infection status was unknown, possibly confounding age-related changes in expanded clonotypes. Age brought a roughly linear fall in TCR beta diversity measured per million T cells.

Sample-barcoded 5' priming and a J-beta primer mix drove a second PCR of about 7 to 11 cycles. From the 5' RACE reads, TCRdb called clonotypes with MiXCR, one entry per CDR3 protein. Here the sample spans just over 1 million distinct CDR3 sequences, under 45% being singletons. As regards this clonotype: Its antigen is undetermined.

The clonotype was recovered from a woman aged 55-70 years in good health. The sequencing sample was made of blood.

CDR3 loop: CASSHPSSYNEQYF. In DNA, the CDR3 is TGTGCCAGCAGCCACCCCAGCTCCTACAATGAGCAGTACTTC. The rearrangement uses TRBV7-9 and TRBJ2-1; no reliable D call. The J call may not be correct, given that the DNA end is closer to TRBJ2-7. Germline CDR1 and CDR2: SEHNR and FQNEAQ (reference sequence). The CDR3 runs 14 residues.